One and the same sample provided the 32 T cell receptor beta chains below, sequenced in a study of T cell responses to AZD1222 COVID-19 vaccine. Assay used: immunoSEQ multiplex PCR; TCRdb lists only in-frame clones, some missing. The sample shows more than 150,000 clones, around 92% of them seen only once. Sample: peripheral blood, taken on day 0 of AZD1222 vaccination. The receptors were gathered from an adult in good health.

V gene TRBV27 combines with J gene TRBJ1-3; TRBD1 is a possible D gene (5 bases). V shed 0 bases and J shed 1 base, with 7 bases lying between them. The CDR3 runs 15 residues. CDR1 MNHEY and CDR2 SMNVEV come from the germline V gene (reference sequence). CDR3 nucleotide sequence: TGTGCCAGCAGTTTATCGGGGGGTTCTGGAAACACCATATATTTT. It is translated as CASSLSGGSGNTIYF.

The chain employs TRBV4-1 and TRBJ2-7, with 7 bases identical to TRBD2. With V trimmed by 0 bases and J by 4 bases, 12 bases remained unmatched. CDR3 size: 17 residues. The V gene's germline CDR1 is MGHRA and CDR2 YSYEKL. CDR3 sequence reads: CASSQDPPGLVAYEQYF. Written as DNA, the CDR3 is TGCGCCAGCAGCCAAGATCCGCCCGGACTAGTGGCGTACGAGCAGTACTTC.

CDR3: CASSQDWDSYGYTF. Here the CDR3 DNA reads TGCGCCAGCAGCCAAGACTGGGACAGCTATGGCTACACCTTC. The rearrangement uses TRBV4-1 and TRBJ1-2; 7 bases are a match to TRBD1. Germline CDR1 is MGHRA and CDR2 is YSYEKL. The V segment lost 0 bases and the J segment 4 bases; nucleotides outside the gene matches: 2. The CDR3 contains 14 residues.

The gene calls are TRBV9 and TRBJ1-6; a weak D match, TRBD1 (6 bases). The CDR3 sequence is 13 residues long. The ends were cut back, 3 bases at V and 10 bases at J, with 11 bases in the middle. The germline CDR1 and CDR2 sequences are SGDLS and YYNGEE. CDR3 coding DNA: TGTGCCAGCAGCGCAGGGGAGCGATCACCCCTCCACTTT. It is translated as CASSAGERSPLHF.

The CDR3 nucleotides read TGTGCCAGCACCTCCTTGGGGACAGCGAACACTGAAGCTTTCTTT. It yields the protein CASTSLGTANTEAFF. V is TRBV11-2 and J is TRBJ1-1, with 7 bases lining up with TRBD1. The CDR3 totals 15 residues. Germline trimming cut 7 bases from V and 1 base from J; bases unmatched to any gene: 9. In germline, CDR1 is SGHAT, CDR2 FQNNGV.

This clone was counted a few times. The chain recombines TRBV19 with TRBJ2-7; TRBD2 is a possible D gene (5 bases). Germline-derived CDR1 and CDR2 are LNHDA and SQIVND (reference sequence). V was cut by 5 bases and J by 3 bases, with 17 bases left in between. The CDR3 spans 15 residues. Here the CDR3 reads CASSLTLEGFYEQYV. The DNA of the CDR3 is TGTGCCAGTAGTCTTACCCTTGAGGGCTTCTACGAGCAGTACGTC.

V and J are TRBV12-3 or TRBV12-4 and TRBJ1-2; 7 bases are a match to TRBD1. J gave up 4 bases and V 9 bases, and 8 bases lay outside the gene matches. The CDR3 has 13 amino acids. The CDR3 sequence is CASKEGASYGYTF. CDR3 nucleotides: TGTGCCAGTAAGGAGGGGGCTAGCTATGGCTACACCTTC.

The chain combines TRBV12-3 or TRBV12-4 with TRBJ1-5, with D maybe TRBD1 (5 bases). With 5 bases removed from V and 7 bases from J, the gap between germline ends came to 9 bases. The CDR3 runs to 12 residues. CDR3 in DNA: TGTGCCAGCAGTAGGGGTCAGCAGCCCCAGCATTTT. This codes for CASSRGQQPQHF.

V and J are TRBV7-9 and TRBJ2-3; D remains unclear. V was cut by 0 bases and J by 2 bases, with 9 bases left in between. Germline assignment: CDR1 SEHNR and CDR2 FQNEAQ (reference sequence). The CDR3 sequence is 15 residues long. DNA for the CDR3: TGTGCCAGCAGCTTAGCGGGGTTAGCCACAGATACGCAGTATTTT. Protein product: CASSLAGLATDTQYF.

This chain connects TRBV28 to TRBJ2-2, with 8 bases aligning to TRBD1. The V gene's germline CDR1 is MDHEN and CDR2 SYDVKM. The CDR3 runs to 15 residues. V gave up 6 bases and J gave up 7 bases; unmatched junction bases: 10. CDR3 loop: CASRIQGERNGELFF. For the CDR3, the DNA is TGTGCCAGCAGAATACAGGGGGAAAGAAACGGGGAGCTGTTTTTT.

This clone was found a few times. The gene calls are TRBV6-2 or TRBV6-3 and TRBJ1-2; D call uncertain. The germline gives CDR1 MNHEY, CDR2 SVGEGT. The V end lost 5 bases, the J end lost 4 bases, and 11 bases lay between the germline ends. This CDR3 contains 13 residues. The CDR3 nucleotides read TGTGCCAGCAGTACCCCGGACGGCTATGGCTACACCTTC. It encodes CASSTPDGYGYTF.

DNA of the CDR3: TGTGCCAGCGCCCGGGAGGTGGGCAATCAGCCCCAGCATTTT. It encodes CASAREVGNQPQHF. This sequence joins TRBV6-5 and TRBJ1-5; no clear D gene. V was cut by 8 bases and J by 2 bases, with 13 bases left in between. Germline CDR1 MNHEY, CDR2 SVGAGI. The CDR3 is made up of 14 amino acids.

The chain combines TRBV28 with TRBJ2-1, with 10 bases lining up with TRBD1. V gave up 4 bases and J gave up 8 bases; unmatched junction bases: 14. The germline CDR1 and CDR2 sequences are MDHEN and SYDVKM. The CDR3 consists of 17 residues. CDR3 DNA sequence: TGTGCCAGCAGTTCGGGGGTGGGGACAGGGGTTATGTATGAGCAGTTCTTC. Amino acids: CASSSGVGTGVMYEQFF.

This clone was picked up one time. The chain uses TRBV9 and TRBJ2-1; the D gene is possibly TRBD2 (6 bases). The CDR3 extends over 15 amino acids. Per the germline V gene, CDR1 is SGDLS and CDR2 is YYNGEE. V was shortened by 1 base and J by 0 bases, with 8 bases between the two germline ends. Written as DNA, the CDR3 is TGTGCCAGCAGCGTAAGGACTAACTCCTACAATGAGCAGTTCTTC. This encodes CASSVRTNSYNEQFF.

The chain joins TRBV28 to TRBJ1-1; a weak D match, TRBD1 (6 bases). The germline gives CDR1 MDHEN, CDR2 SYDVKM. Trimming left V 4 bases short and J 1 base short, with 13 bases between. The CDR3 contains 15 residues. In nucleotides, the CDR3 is TGTGCCAGCAGTTCACCTTTGACAGGGAACACTGAAGCTTTCTTT. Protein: CASSSPLTGNTEAFF. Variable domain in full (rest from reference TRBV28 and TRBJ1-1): DVKVTQSSRYLVKRTGEKVFLECVQDMDHENMFWYRQDPGLGLRLIYFSYDVKMKEKGDIPEGYSVSREKKERFSLILESASTNQTSMYLCASSSPLTGNTEAFFGQGTRLTVV.

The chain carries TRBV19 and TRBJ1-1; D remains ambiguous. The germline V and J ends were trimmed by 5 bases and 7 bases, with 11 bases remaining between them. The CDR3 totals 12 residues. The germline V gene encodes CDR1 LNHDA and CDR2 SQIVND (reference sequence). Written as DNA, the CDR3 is TGTGCCAGTAGTCTTACCCGGGATGAAGCTTTCTTT. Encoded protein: CASSLTRDEAFF.

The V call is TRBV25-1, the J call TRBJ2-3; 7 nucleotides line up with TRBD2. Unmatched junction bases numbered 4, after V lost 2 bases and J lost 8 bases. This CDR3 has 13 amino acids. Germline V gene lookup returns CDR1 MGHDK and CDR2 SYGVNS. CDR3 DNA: TGTGCCAGCAGTGAACCAAGGGAGGGTACGCAGTATTTT. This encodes CASSEPREGTQYF.

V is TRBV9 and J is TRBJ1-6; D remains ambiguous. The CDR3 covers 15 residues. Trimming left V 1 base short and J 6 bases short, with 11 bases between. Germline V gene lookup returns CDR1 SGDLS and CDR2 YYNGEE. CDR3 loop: CASSVSGIGNSPLHF. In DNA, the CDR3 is TGTGCCAGCAGCGTAAGTGGCATCGGTAATTCACCCCTCCACTTT.

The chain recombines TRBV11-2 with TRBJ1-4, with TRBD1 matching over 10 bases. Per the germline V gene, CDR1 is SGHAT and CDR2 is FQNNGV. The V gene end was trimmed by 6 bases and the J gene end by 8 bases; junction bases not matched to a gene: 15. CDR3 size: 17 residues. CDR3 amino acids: CASSYGMGQGIWEKLFF. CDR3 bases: TGTGCCAGCAGTTATGGCATGGGACAGGGGATTTGGGAAAAACTGTTTTTT.

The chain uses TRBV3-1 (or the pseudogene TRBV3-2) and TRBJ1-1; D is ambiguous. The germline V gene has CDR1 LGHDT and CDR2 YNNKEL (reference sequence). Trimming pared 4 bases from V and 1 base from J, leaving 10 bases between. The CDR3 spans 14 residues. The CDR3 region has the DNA TGTGCCAGCAGCCTTTGGACGGGGAACACTGAAGCTTTCTTT. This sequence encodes CASSLWTGNTEAFF.

The chain's CDR3 is CASSQEQQRGYEQYF. The CDR3 region has the DNA TGCGCCAGCAGCCAAGAACAACAGCGGGGTTACGAGCAGTACTTC. The chain has TRBV4-1 and TRBJ2-7; 7 bases are shared with TRBD2. CDR1 and CDR2 from the germline V gene are MGHRA and YSYEKL. V shed 0 bases and J 4 bases; nucleotides not matched to a gene: 6. This CDR3 region has 15 residues.

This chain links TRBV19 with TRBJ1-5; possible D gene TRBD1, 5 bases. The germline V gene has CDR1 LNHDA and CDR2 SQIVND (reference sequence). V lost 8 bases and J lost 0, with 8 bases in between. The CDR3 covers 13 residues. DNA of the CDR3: TGTGCCAGTCGGGACGGTAGCAATCAGCCCCAGCATTTT. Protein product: CASRDGSNQPQHF.

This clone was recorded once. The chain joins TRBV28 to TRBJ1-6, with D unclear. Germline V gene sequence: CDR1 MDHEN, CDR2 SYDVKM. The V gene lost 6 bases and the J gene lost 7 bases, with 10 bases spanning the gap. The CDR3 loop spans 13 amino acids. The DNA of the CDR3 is TGTGCCAGCAGCGATGTCTTAAATTCACCCCTCCACTTT. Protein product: CASSDVLNSPLHF. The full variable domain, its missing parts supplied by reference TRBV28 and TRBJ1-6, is DVKVTQSSRYLVKRTGEKVFLECVQDMDHENMFWYRQDPGLGLRLIYFSYDVKMKEKGDIPEGYSVSREKKERFSLILESASTNQTSMYLCASSDVLNSPLHFGNGTRLTVT.

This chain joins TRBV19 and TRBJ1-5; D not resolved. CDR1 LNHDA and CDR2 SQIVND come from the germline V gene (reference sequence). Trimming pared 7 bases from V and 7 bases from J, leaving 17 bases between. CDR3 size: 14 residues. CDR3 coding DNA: TGTGCCAGTATTACAACCCATACGGGGCAGCCCCAGCATTTT. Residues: CASITTHTGQPQHF. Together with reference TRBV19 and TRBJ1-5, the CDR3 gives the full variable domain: DGGITQSPKYLFRKEGQNVTLSCEQNLNHDAMYWYRQDPGQGLRLIYYSQIVNDFQKGDIAEGYSVSREKKESFPLTVTSAQKNPTAFYLCASITTHTGQPQHFGDGTRLSIL.

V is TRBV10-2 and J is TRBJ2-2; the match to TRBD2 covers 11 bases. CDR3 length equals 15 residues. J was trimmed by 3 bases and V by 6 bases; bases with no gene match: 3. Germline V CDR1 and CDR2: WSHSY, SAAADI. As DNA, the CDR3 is TGCGCCAGCAGGGGGACTAGCGGTCACACCGGGGAGCTGTTTTTT. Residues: CASRGTSGHTGELFF.

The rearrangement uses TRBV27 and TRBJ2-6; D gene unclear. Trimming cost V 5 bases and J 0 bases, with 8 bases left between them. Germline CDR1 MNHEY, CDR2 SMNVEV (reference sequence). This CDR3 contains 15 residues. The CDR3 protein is CASSQTFSGANVLTF. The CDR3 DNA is TGTGCCAGCAGTCAAACGTTCTCTGGGGCCAACGTCCTGACTTTC.

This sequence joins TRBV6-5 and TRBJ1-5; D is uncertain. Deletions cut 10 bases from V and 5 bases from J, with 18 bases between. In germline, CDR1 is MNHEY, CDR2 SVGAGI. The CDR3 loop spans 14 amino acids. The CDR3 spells CAIRNDGMDQPQHF. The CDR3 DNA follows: TGTGCCATCCGTAACGACGGGATGGATCAGCCCCAGCATTTT.

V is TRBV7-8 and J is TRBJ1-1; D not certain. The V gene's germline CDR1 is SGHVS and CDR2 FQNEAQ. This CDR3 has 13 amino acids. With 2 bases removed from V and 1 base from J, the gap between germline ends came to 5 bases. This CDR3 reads CASSLLRNTEAFF. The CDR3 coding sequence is TGTGCCAGCAGCTTATTACGGAACACTGAAGCTTTCTTT.

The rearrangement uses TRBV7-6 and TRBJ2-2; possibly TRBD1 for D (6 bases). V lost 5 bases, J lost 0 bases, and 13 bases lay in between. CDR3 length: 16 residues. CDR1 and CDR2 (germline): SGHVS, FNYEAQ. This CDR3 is CASSTGQTTNTGELFF. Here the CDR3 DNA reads TGTGCCAGCAGCACCGGACAGACGACGAACACCGGGGAGCTGTTTTTT.

The CDR3 loop is CARRQGSTF. CDR3 sequence (DNA): TGTGCCAGACGACAGGGAAGCACCTTC. This sequence joins TRBV5-3 and TRBJ1-2; 7 bases align to TRBD1. TRBV5-3 is an ORF for which the function is uncertain. This CDR3 spans 9 amino acids. The J segment lost 13 bases and the V segment lost 7 bases, leaving 4 bases of the junction unmatched.

The CDR3 protein is CASSLTGTEKLFF. The CDR3, as DNA: TGTGCCAGCAGCCTCACAGGGACCGAAAAACTGTTTTTT. The chain couples TRBV7-2 to TRBJ1-4; D possibly corresponds to TRBD1 (6 bases). The CDR3 contains 13 residues. Trimming pared 5 bases from V and 8 bases from J, leaving 12 bases between. CDR1 SGHTA and CDR2 FQGNSA come from the germline V gene.

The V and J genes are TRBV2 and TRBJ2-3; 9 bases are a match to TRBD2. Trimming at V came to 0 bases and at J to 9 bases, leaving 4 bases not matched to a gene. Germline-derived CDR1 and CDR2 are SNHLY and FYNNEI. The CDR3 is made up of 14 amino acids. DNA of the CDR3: TGTGCCAGCAGTGAAGCGGCTAGCGGGAACACGCAGTATTTT. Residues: CASSEAASGNTQYF. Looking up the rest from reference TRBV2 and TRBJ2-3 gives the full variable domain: EPEVTQTPSHQVTQMGQEVILRCVPISNHLYFYWYRQILGQKVEFLVSFYNNEISEKSEIFDDQFSVERPDGSNFTLKIRSTKLEDSAMYFCASSEAASGNTQYFGPGTRLTVL.